The rows below give T cell receptor beta chains drawn from one sample of a study of cytomegalovirus exposure and HLA in healthy donors. Measured with immunoSEQ multiplex PCR; TCRdb has only the in-frame clones, and not every one. This table holds approximately 210,000 clones, 75% to 90% found once. Sequencing was carried out using PBMCs. These receptors came from a young man in good health and CMV-seronegative. Each CDR3 is given with its conserved first and last residue. D genes are given only for firm matches. Not all rows give a size; the values are once, few, many and, for expanded clones, a class.

D gene: .; J gene: TRBJ1-1; clone size: .; V gene: TRBV4-1; CDR3 DNA: TGCGCCAGCAGCCAAGATGCGTCCCAGAACACTGAAGCTTTCTTT; CDR3 protein: CASSQDASQNTEAFF
D gene: .; J gene: TRBJ2-4; clone size: .; V gene: TRBV7-8; CDR3 DNA: TGTGCCAGCAGCACCTCGGAGATTGAGAACATTCAGTACTTC; CDR3 protein: CASSTSEIENIQYF
D gene: TRBD1; J gene: TRBJ1-2; clone size: .; V gene: TRBV29-1; CDR3 DNA: TGCAGCGAGGGGACAGGAGGATATGGCTACACCTTC; CDR3 protein: CSEGTGGYGYTF
D gene: .; J gene: TRBJ2-7; clone size: .; V gene: TRBV7-2; CDR3 DNA: TGTGCCAGCAGCTTAGGACAGAACTACGAGCAGTACTTC; CDR3 protein: CASSLGQNYEQYF
D gene: TRBD1; J gene: TRBJ2-7; clone size: .; V gene: TRBV9; CDR3 DNA: TGCGCCAGCAGCCTCGGACAGGGATACGAGCAGTACTTC; CDR3 protein: CASSLGQGYEQYF
D gene: .; J gene: TRBJ2-7; clone size: .; V gene: TRBV4-1; CDR3 DNA: TGCGCCAGCAGAAGTCGACAGGCCTCCTACGAGCAGTACTTC; CDR3 protein: CASRSRQASYEQYF
D gene: .; J gene: TRBJ2-7; clone size: few; V gene: TRBV13; CDR3 DNA: TGTGCCAGCAGCTTTAGCGGAACAACCTACGAGCAGTACTTC; CDR3 protein: CASSFSGTTYEQYF
D gene: .; J gene: TRBJ1-2; clone size: .; V gene: TRBV7-2; CDR3 DNA: TGTGCCAGCAGCTTACGCCTGGGGGCGGGTGGCTACACCTTC; CDR3 protein: CASSLRLGAGGYTF
D gene: .; J gene: TRBJ1-1; clone size: once; V gene: TRBV30; CDR3 DNA: TGTGCCTGGAGTCTCATCAGGAACACTGAAGCTTTCTTT; CDR3 protein: CAWSLIRNTEAFF
D gene: .; J gene: TRBJ1-1; clone size: .; V gene: TRBV18; CDR3 DNA: TGTGCCAGCTCACCGTCGGGGAACACTGAAGCTTTCTTT; CDR3 protein: CASSPSGNTEAFF
D gene: .; J gene: TRBJ1-1; clone size: .; V gene: TRBV18; CDR3 DNA: TGTGCCAGCTCATCGAGAAGTAGAAATGGGAACACTGAAGCTTTCTTT; CDR3 protein: CASSSRSRNGNTEAFF
D gene: .; J gene: TRBJ1-2; clone size: .; V gene: TRBV6-5; CDR3 DNA: TGTGCCAGCAGTTCAGGGGACGGCTACACCTTC; CDR3 protein: CASSSGDGYTF
D gene: TRBD1; J gene: TRBJ2-7; clone size: .; V gene: TRBV25-1; CDR3 DNA: TGTGCCAGCAGTGAGGAGGCAACAGGGGTTGGCGAGCAGTACTTC; CDR3 protein: CASSEEATGVGEQYF
D gene: .; J gene: TRBJ2-3; clone size: .; V gene: TRBV4-1; CDR3 DNA: TGCGCCAGCAGCCGAGCCCGTGGGACAAACACAGATACGCAGTATTTT; CDR3 protein: CASSRARGTNTDTQYF
D gene: .; J gene: TRBJ1-1; clone size: few; V gene: TRBV25-1; CDR3 DNA: TGTGCCAGCAGTGCTCAGGACTACACTGAAGCTTTCTTT; CDR3 protein: CASSAQDYTEAFF
D gene: TRBD1; J gene: TRBJ1-2; clone size: .; V gene: TRBV6-6; CDR3 DNA: TGTGCCAGCAGCGCCGACAGGGGAGATGGCTACACCTTC; CDR3 protein: CASSADRGDGYTF
D gene: .; J gene: TRBJ1-6; clone size: .; V gene: TRBV27; CDR3 DNA: TGTGCCAGCAGCTCCCCGAACGACAGATTCAGGGCACCCCTCCACTTT; CDR3 protein: CASSSPNDRFRAPLHF
D gene: .; J gene: TRBJ2-3; clone size: .; V gene: TRBV4-1; CDR3 DNA: TGCGCCAGCAGCCCACCGCGGGGAGTCATAGATACGCAGTATTTT; CDR3 protein: CASSPPRGVIDTQYF
D gene: TRBD1; J gene: TRBJ1-1; clone size: few; V gene: TRBV7-2; CDR3 DNA: TGTGCCAGCAGCTTCCGGGACAGGTTGCCGAACACTGAAGCTTTCTTT; CDR3 protein: CASSFRDRLPNTEAFF
D gene: .; J gene: TRBJ1-1; clone size: few; V gene: TRBV19; CDR3 DNA: TGTGCCAGTAGTTGGGCCCGGGGTAACACTGAAGCTTTCTTT; CDR3 protein: CASSWARGNTEAFF
D gene: TRBD1; J gene: TRBJ2-2; clone size: .; V gene: TRBV7-9; CDR3 DNA: TGTGCCAGCAGGATAGGGACAGGACGCCAGAACACCGGGGAGCTGTTTTTT; CDR3 protein: CASRIGTGRQNTGELFF
D gene: TRBD1; J gene: TRBJ1-1; clone size: .; V gene: TRBV6-5; CDR3 DNA: TGTGCCAGCATCCACGGGAACAGGGGAGGCACTGAAGCTTTCTTT; CDR3 protein: CASIHGNRGGTEAFF
D gene: TRBD2; J gene: TRBJ2-2; clone size: .; V gene: TRBV2; CDR3 DNA: TGTGCCAGCAGGCCTAGCGGGAGATCTGGGGAGCTGTTTTTT; CDR3 protein: CASRPSGRSGELFF
D gene: .; J gene: TRBJ2-7; clone size: .; V gene: TRBV18; CDR3 DNA: TGTGCCAGCTCACCACAAGGGGGAGGGGTTTACGAGCAGTACTTC; CDR3 protein: CASSPQGGGVYEQYF
D gene: .; J gene: TRBJ1-1; clone size: few; V gene: TRBV25-1; CDR3 DNA: TGTGCCAGCACAGGGACTGAAGCTTTCTTT; CDR3 protein: CASTGTEAFF
D gene: TRBD2; J gene: TRBJ2-7; clone size: .; V gene: TRBV28; CDR3 DNA: TGTGCCAGCAGTCCCTCCCTAGCGGCGAGCTCCTACGAGCAGTACTTC; CDR3 protein: CASSPSLAASSYEQYF
D gene: .; J gene: TRBJ1-4; clone size: .; V gene: TRBV6-5; CDR3 DNA: TGTGCCAGCAGAACGGGGGGGGTAAACGAAAAACTGTTTTTT; CDR3 protein: CASRTGGVNEKLFF